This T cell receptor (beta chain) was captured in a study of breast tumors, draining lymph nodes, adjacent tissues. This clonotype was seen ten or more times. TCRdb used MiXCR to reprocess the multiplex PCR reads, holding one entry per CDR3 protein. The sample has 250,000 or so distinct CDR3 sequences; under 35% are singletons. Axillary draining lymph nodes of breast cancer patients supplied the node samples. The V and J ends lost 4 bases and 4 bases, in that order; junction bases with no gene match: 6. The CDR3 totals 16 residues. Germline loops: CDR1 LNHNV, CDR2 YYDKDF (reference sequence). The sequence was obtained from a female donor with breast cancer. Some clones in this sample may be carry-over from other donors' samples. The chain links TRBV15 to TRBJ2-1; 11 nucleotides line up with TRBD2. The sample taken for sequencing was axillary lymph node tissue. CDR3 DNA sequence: TGTGCCACCAGCACCTGGGGACTAGCGGCTTACAATGAGCAGTTCTTC. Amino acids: CATSTWGLAAYNEQFF.